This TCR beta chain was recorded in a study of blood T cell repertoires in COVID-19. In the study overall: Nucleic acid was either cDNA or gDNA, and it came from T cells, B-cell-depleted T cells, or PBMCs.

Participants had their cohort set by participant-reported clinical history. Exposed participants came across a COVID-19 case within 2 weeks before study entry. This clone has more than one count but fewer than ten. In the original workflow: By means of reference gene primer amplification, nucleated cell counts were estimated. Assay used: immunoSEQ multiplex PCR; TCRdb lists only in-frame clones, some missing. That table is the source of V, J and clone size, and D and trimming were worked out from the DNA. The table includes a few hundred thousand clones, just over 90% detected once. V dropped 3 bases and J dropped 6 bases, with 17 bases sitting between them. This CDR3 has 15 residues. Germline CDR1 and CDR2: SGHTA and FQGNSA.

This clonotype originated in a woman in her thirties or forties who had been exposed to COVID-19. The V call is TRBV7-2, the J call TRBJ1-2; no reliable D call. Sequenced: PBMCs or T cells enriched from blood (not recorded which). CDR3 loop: CASSLERVGFHGYTF. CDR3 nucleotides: TGTGCCAGCAGCTTGGAGAGGGTAGGGTTCCATGGCTACACCTTC.